This T cell receptor beta chain came from a study of blood T cell repertoires in COVID-19. On the study more broadly: There were acute and convalescent COVID-19 samples, and they came from the United States, Italy and Spain.

Sequenced by immunoSEQ multiplex PCR; TCRdb stores in-frame clones only, minus some. The sample has approximately 50,000 clones, 90% seen once; the top ten hold approximately 6%. V lost 6 bases and J lost 5; bases outside the gene matches: 9. The germline V gene has CDR1 WNHNN and CDR2 SYGVQD (reference sequence). This CDR3 spans 16 amino acids. This sequence originates from a man in his forties with acute or convalescent COVID-19. Sample: peripheral blood. This rearrangement joins TRBV10-1 to TRBJ2-3; 12 bases line up with TRBD2. The CDR3 nucleotides read TGCGCCAGCAGCCCCGCTAGCGGGAGGGCTGAAGATACGCAGTATTTT. Translation gives CASSPASGRAEDTQYF.